Here is one T cell receptor beta chain with its context. This record comes from a study of control samples from healthy donors and cancer patients. This table comes from immunoSEQ multiplex PCR, and its TCRdb copy is limited to in-frame clones, with some not included. The sample holds around 180,000 clones, 80% to 90% seen once. V dropped 2 bases and J dropped 1 base, with 6 bases sitting between them. Germline lookup yields CDR1 MDHEN and CDR2 SYDVKM. This CDR3 region has 13 residues. This TCR was recovered from a woman aged 25 to 39 in good health. The chain joins TRBV28 to TRBJ2-7, with no clear D. The sequenced sample was blood. The CDR3 DNA reads TGTGCCAGCAGTTTAGGTGCATCCTACGAGCAGTACTTC. Amino acids: CASSLGASYEQYF.